This entry concerns a single TCR beta chain. This entry comes from a study of shared clonotypes between healthy human individuals. Background on the study: The plates for each donor numbered three CD4 naive, three CD4 memory, two CD8 naive and one CD8 memory.

Original analysis: ImmunoSEQ supplied junction-only sequences lacking quality scores, so filtering was different. Here immunoSEQ multiplex PCR was the method, and the copy in TCRdb shows in-frame clones only, minus some. The DNA was the basis for D and trimming; V, J and clone size are from that table. The table shows about 2.1 million clones, with 93% occurring only once. The CDR3 consists of 16 residues. The germline V gene has CDR1 MDHEN and CDR2 SYDVKM. The trim removed 5 bases at V and 3 bases at J, leaving 6 bases unmatched. CD45RO-negative cells were positively selected for CCR7, leaving out terminally differentiated effector memory CD45RA+ cells.

The sequence was obtained from a man younger than 35 in good health. Some clones in this sample may be carry-over from other donors' samples. Sequenced material: naive CD8+ T cells from PBMCs. The V and J genes are TRBV28 and TRBJ1-4; TRBD1 aligns across 10 bases. The CDR3 reads CASSPPDRGPNEKLFF. The CDR3 DNA is TGTGCCAGCAGTCCTCCCGACAGGGGGCCTAATGAAAAACTGTTTTTT.